The 20 T cell receptor beta chains listed next were all sequenced from one sample in a study of neoadjuvant anti-PD-1 for oral cavity cancer. The assay was immunoSEQ multiplex PCR, and TCRdb's table has in-frame clones only and misses some. The repertoire holds about 16,000 clones, roughly 78% seen once, with 2.6% in the top ten. Sequenced material: PBMCs, taken before nivolumab (anti-PD-1) treatment. The receptors come from a person between 35 and 79 years old with oral cavity squamous cell carcinoma.

The rearrangement joins TRBV28 to TRBJ1-4; 8 nucleotides line up with TRBD1. Germline assignment: CDR1 MDHEN and CDR2 SYDVKM. V lost 5 bases, J lost 8 bases, and 10 bases stayed unmatched. The length of the CDR3 is 15 residues. The CDR3: CASSPFTGGKEKLFF. The CDR3 DNA is TGTGCCAGCAGTCCATTTACAGGGGGGAAGGAAAAACTGTTTTTT.

This chain uses TRBV29-1 with TRBJ2-7; 8 bases align to TRBD2. The V gene end was trimmed by 1 base and the J gene end by 1 base; junction bases not matched to a gene: 6. CDR1 and CDR2 from the germline V gene are SQVTM and ANQGSEA. CDR3 length: 15 residues. In DNA form, the CDR3 reads TGCAGCGTTGAAGGCTTGGCTAGCGGGTCCTACGAGCAGTACTTC. Its protein is CSVEGLASGSYEQYF.

The chain couples TRBV14 to TRBJ1-4; no clear D gene. V lost 1 base and J 0 bases, leaving 9 bases between the germline ends. CDR1 and CDR2 from the germline V gene are SGHDN and FVKESK. This CDR3 has 16 residues. Written as DNA, the CDR3 is TGTGCCAGCAGCCAAGGTCTCAGTACAACTAATGAAAAACTGTTTTTT. It is translated as CASSQGLSTTNEKLFF.

V is TRBV7-2 and J is TRBJ1-1; a weak D match, TRBD1 (6 bases). V was pared by 5 bases and J by 9 bases, with 16 bases between. CDR1 and CDR2 (germline): SGHTA, FQGNSA. There are 13 residues in the CDR3. The CDR3, as DNA: TGTGCCAGCAGCGTTACAGGGACCGCCCAAGCTTTCTTT. Its translation is CASSVTGTAQAFF.

J is TRBJ2-7 and V is TRBV11-3; no definite D call. Trimming cost V 4 bases and J 5 bases, with 0 bases left between them. CDR1 and CDR2 from the germline V gene are SGHNT and YENEEA. This CDR3 has 9 amino acids. Written as DNA, the CDR3 is TGTGCCAGCAGCTACGAGCAGTACTTC. The encoded protein is CASSYEQYF.

V and J are TRBV5-1 and TRBJ2-7; 7 bases map to TRBD1. This CDR3 comprises 14 residues. The trim removed 0 bases at V and 3 bases at J, leaving 3 bases unmatched. Germline lookup yields CDR1 SGHRS and CDR2 YFSETQ. CDR3 coding DNA: TGCGCCAGCAGCTTGGGGTACAGGGGCTACGAGCAGTACTTC. Protein sequence: CASSLGYRGYEQYF.

The genes are TRBV5-1 and TRBJ1-1; D not certain. V lost 2 bases, J lost 1 base, and 9 bases lay in between. Germline V gene sequence: CDR1 SGHRS, CDR2 YFSETQ. CDR3 length: 14 amino acids. CDR3 protein: CASSFLLQNTEAFF. In nucleotides, the CDR3 is TGCGCCAGCAGCTTCCTCCTTCAGAACACTGAAGCTTTCTTT.

The rearrangement links TRBV2 to TRBJ2-1; 7 nucleotides match TRBD2. CDR1 and CDR2 (germline): SNHLY, FYNNEI. The V segment lost 7 bases and the J segment 4 bases; nucleotides outside the gene matches: 7. This CDR3 is 14 amino acids long. CDR3 amino acids: CASTTSAGYNEQFF. The CDR3 DNA sequence: TGTGCCAGCACTACTAGCGCCGGTTACAATGAGCAGTTCTTC.

The V call is TRBV4-1, the J call TRBJ1-5; a weak D match, TRBD1 (5 bases). V lost 2 bases and J lost 7, with 15 bases in between. The CDR3 loop spans 15 amino acids. From germline, CDR1 is MGHRA and CDR2 YSYEKL. CDR3 DNA: TGCGCCAGCAGCCAAACAGGTTTTTCCCAACAGCCCCAGCATTTT. Protein: CASSQTGFSQQPQHF.

J is TRBJ1-2 and V is TRBV7-9; possibly TRBD1 for D (5 bases). CDR3 length: 12 amino acids. Trimming left V 11 bases short and J 5 bases short, with 15 bases between. The germline V gene has CDR1 SEHNR and CDR2 FQNEAQ (reference sequence). The CDR3, as DNA: TGTGCCCGGCCGGGGGTTTATTATGGCTACACCTTC. Translating gives CARPGVYYGYTF.

The V gene is TRBV5-1, the J gene TRBJ2-6; D is undetermined. The V end was cut by 4 bases, the J end by 1 base, with 3 bases between. Germline CDR1 reads SGHRS; CDR2 reads YFSETQ. The CDR3 sequence is 13 residues long. The DNA for the CDR3 is TGCGCCAGCAGCCCATCTGGGGCCAACGTCCTGACTTTC. Its protein is CASSPSGANVLTF. Using reference TRBV5-1 and TRBJ2-6 for the parts outside the CDR3, the full variable domain is KAGVTQTPRYLIKTRGQQVTLSCSPISGHRSVSWYQQTPGQGLQFLFEYFSETQRNKGNFPGRFSGRQFSNSRSEMNVSTLELGDSALYLCASSPSGANVLTFGAGSRLTVL.

The genes are TRBV27 and TRBJ1-6; D is undetermined. CDR1 and CDR2 (germline): MNHEY, SMNVEV (reference sequence). V lost 3 bases and J lost 8, with 8 bases in between. The CDR3 spans 13 residues. DNA for the CDR3: TGTGCCAGCAGTTTTTTTCGGGATTCACCCCTCCACTTT. It yields the protein CASSFFRDSPLHF.

This clone has more than one count but fewer than ten. The V call is TRBV6-4, the J call TRBJ2-7; 7 bases agree with TRBD2. The CDR3 runs to 15 residues. V trimming: 3 bases; J trimming: 3 bases; junction bases outside the gene matches: 8. Germline lookup yields CDR1 MRHNA and CDR2 SNTAGT. The CDR3, as DNA: TGTGCCAGCAGTGAAGAGGCGGGGACTATCTACGAGCAGTACTTC. Translated: CASSEEAGTIYEQYF.

The V call is TRBV6-5, the J call TRBJ2-1; a possible D gene is TRBD2 (5 bases). The germline V gene has CDR1 MNHEY and CDR2 SVGAGI. The CDR3 runs to 15 residues. V was trimmed by 6 bases and J by 0 bases, leaving 12 bases between them. CDR3 loop: CASRRDYVSYNEQFF. The DNA for the CDR3 is TGTGCCAGCAGGAGGGATTATGTCTCCTACAATGAGCAGTTCTTC.

The V call is TRBV19, the J call TRBJ1-1, with a possible D match to TRBD1 (5 bases). The CDR3 sequence is 12 residues long. V was trimmed by 4 bases and J by 11 bases, leaving 14 bases between them. CDR1 and CDR2 from the germline V gene are LNHDA and SQIVND (reference sequence). The CDR3 region has the DNA TGTGCCAGTAGTACGGAGTCCCGGGGGGCTTTCTTT. It translates to CASSTESRGAFF.

This chain joins TRBV5-6 and TRBJ2-3; 7 bases map to TRBD2. V was pared by 0 bases and J by 2 bases, with 3 bases of the junction left unmatched. The CDR3 consists of 15 residues. Germline CDR1 reads SGHDT; CDR2 reads YYEEEE. CDR3 residues: CASSLVGGVTDTQYF. Here the CDR3 DNA reads TGTGCCAGCAGCTTGGTTGGGGGGGTCACAGATACGCAGTATTTT.

J is TRBJ2-5 and V is TRBV19; D possibly corresponds to TRBD1 (6 bases). This CDR3 contains 14 residues. The ends were cut back, 3 bases at V and 4 bases at J, with 12 bases in the middle. Germline V gene data show CDR1 as LNHDA and CDR2 as SQIVND (reference sequence). In DNA, the CDR3 is TGTGCCAGTAGTATGGGGACAAGCCCAGAGACCCAGTACTTC. Protein sequence: CASSMGTSPETQYF.

In its sample, this clone was seen once. The V gene is TRBV6-5, the J gene TRBJ2-1; weak D call: TRBD1 (5 bases). Trimming took 6 bases from V and 0 from J, leaving 9 bases between them. The germline V gene encodes CDR1 MNHEY and CDR2 SVGAGI. The CDR3 contains 14 residues. The CDR3 region is CASRPDSSYNEQFF. For the CDR3, the DNA is TGTGCCAGCAGACCCGACAGCTCCTACAATGAGCAGTTCTTC.

This chain uses TRBV7-9 with TRBJ2-5, with a possible D match to TRBD1 (5 bases). The CDR3 loop spans 15 amino acids. The germline V gene has CDR1 SEHNR and CDR2 FQNEAQ (reference sequence). Trimming pared 3 bases from V and 5 bases from J, leaving 16 bases between. The CDR3, as DNA: TGTGCCAGCAGCTTCAATTCAGGGATGAGGGAGACCCAGTACTTC. This gives the protein CASSFNSGMRETQYF.

The chain uses TRBV10-3 and TRBJ1-1, with D perhaps matching TRBD1 (6 bases). Trimming pared 4 bases from V and 5 bases from J, leaving 11 bases between. CDR1 is ENHRY and CDR2 is SYGVKD in the germline V gene. The CDR3 covers 13 residues. CDR3 loop: CAISGTGKTEAFF. The CDR3 coding sequence is TGTGCCATCAGTGGTACAGGGAAGACTGAAGCTTTCTTT.